This T cell receptor beta chain was captured by sequencing in a study of T-cell memory formation after mild COVID-19. Study findings and constraints: While clones contracting from day 15 to 85 were balanced between CD4 and CD8, later expanders leaned CD4+. The appearance of some responding clones in pre-infection memory suggested that cross-reactive memory joined.

This clonotype was observed many times. The antigen is not known. The germline V and J ends were trimmed by 0 bases and 12 bases, with 9 bases remaining between them. Germline V gene sequence: CDR1 SGHRS, CDR2 YFSETQ. This CDR3 has 12 residues. Sample barcodes and UMIs were carried by the TCR alpha and TCR beta cDNA libraries that 5'RACE generated with constant-segment primers. TCRdb recomputed calls from the 5' RACE reads with MiXCR, one row per CDR3 protein. The table includes 400,000 to 500,000 distinct CDR3 sequences, 15% to 20% detected once. This TCR was recovered from a man in his late teens or twenties who had mild COVID-19 (a few samples of this study predate the infection). Cell type and time point are not known. The genes are TRBV5-1 and TRBJ2-2; D is uncertain. Sequencing input: PBMCs or a T cell subset sorted from them (not recorded which). This CDR3 reads CASSLDQDKLFF. The DNA of the CDR3 is TGCGCCAGCAGCTTGGACCAAGATAAGCTGTTTTTT. The full variable domain, completed using reference TRBV5-1 and TRBJ2-2, is KAGVTQTPRYLIKTRGQQVTLSCSPISGHRSVSWYQQTPGQGLQFLFEYFSETQRNKGNFPGRFSGRQFSNSRSEMNVSTLELGDSALYLCASSLDQDKLFFGEGSRLTVL.